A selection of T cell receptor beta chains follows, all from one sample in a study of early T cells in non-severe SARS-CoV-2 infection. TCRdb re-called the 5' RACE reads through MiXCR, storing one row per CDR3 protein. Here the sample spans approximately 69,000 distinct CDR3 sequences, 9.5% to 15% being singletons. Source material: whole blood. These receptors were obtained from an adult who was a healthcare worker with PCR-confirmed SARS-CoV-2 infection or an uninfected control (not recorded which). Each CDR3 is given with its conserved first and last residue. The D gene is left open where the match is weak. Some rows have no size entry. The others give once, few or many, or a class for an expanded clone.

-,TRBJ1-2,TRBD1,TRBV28,CASSLPGTGWGYTF,TGTGCCAGCAGTTTACCGGGGACAGGGTGGGGCTACACCTTC
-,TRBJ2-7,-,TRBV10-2,CASSEFPGAREQYF,TGCGCCAGCAGTGAGTTCCCGGGGGCAAGGGAGCAGTACTTC
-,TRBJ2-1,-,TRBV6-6,CASTPVGGSSYNEQFF,TGTGCCAGCACCCCCGTGGGCGGTAGCTCCTACAATGAGCAGTTCTTC
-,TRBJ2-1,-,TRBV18,CASSKDSYNEQFF,TGTGCCAGCTCAAAGGACAGTTACAATGAGCAGTTCTTC
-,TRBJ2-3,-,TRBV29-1,CSVVQGPVDTQYF,TGCAGCGTAGTTCAGGGGCCGGTTGATACGCAGTATTTT
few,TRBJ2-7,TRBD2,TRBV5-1,CASSLGGTSDYEQYF,TGCGCCAGCAGCTTGGGTGGGACTAGCGACTACGAGCAGTACTTC
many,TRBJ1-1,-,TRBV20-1,CSARSTANTEAFF,TGCAGTGCTAGATCGACAGCCAACACTGAAGCTTTCTTT
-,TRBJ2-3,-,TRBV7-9,CASSSTGNLADTQYF,TGTGCCAGCAGTTCTACAGGGAATCTGGCAGATACGCAGTATTTT
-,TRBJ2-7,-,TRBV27,CARTGTYEQYF,TGTGCCAGGACAGGGACTTACGAGCAGTACTTC
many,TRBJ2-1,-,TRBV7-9,CASSSTQEQFF,TGTGCCAGCAGCTCCACCCAAGAGCAGTTCTTC
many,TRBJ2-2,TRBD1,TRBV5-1,CASSSQGADTGELFF,TGCGCCAGCAGCTCACAGGGGGCCGACACCGGGGAGCTGTTTTTT
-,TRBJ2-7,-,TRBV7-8,CASSFRRGSYEQYF,TGTGCCAGCAGCTTTCGGAGAGGCTCCTACGAGCAGTACTTC
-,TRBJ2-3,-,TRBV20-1,CSARLQGSDTQYF,TGCAGTGCTAGATTGCAGGGCTCAGATACGCAGTATTTT
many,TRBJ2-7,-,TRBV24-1,CATSDKGQIGTHEQYF,TGTGCCACCAGTGATAAGGGGCAGATCGGTACCCACGAGCAGTACTTC